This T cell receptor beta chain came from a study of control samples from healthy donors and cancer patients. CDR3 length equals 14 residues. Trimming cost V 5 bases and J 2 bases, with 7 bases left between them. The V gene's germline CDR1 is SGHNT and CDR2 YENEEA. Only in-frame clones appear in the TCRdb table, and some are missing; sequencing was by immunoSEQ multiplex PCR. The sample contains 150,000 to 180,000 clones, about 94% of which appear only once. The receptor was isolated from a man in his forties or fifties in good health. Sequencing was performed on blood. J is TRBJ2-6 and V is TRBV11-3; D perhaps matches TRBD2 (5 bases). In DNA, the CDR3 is TGTGCCAGCAGCCGGACTGCTGGGGCCAACGTCCTGACTTTC. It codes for CASSRTAGANVLTF.